This note documents a single TCR beta chain sequence. Its target is unknown. These data originate in a study of blood T cells in healthy people across ages. General study findings and limits: While age rose, TCR beta diversity per million T cells dropped in a roughly linear way.

The CDR3 has 15 amino acids. Germline values: CDR1 WSHSY, CDR2 SAAADI. Between the trimmed V and J ends, which lost 0 bases and 0 bases, there was a span of 6 bases. Donation came from healthy Caucasian individuals in Russia who were aged about 6 to 100. The use of a sample-barcoded 5' primer and a J-beta primer mix characterized a second PCR of about 6 to 11 cycles. TCRdb fed the 5' RACE reads into MiXCR, producing one record per CDR3 protein. This sample carries hundreds of thousands of distinct CDR3 sequences, 20% to 30% of them seen once, and the ten largest clones take about 3%. A further study also used this sample, focusing on T cells of mothers and their children. In that study: Five or six children and their three healthy Caucasian mothers were the donors.

J is TRBJ2-1 and V is TRBV10-2, with D uncertain. The sample taken for sequencing was blood. The receptor was isolated from a boy aged 5-17 years in good health. This chain's CDR3 is CASSESRFSYNEQFF. The CDR3 coding sequence is TGCGCCAGCAGTGAGTCCCGGTTCTCCTACAATGAGCAGTTCTTC.